The 3 T cell receptor beta chains given below trace back to one sample, sequenced in a study of blood T cell repertoires in COVID-19. Only in-frame clones appear in the TCRdb table, and some are missing; sequencing was by immunoSEQ multiplex PCR. The data show 150,000 to 180,000 clones, over 65% seen once. The sample consisted of peripheral blood. These TCRs come from a man at least 80 years old with acute or convalescent COVID-19.

J is TRBJ2-5 and V is TRBV10-3; D gene uncertain. This CDR3 has 13 amino acids. V was cut by 6 bases and J by 1 base, with 9 bases left in between. Germline V lookup: CDR1 ENHRY, CDR2 SYGVKD. The DNA of the CDR3 is TGTGCCATCAGCGACTGGCTCCAAGAGACCCAGTACTTC. This sequence encodes CAISDWLQETQYF.

This sequence joins TRBV6-5 and TRBJ1-1; TRBD1 is a possible D gene (6 bases). Trimming removed 8 bases at V and 0 bases at J, with 16 bases between. Germline values: CDR1 MNHEY, CDR2 SVGAGI. The CDR3 covers 15 residues. The CDR3 DNA reads as TGTGCCAGCGGGGTAGGGGGAGGGATGAACACTGAAGCTTTCTTT. This sequence encodes CASGVGGGMNTEAFF.

The rearrangement uses TRBV2 and TRBJ1-4, with D unclear. The CDR3 has 12 residues. Germline-derived CDR1 and CDR2 are SNHLY and FYNNEI. Trimming pared 6 bases from V and 6 bases from J, leaving 8 bases between. The CDR3 DNA sequence: TGTGCCAGCAGCCCCGGTCATGAAAAACTGTTTTTT. Residues: CASSPGHEKLFF.